Listed below are T cell receptor beta chains from one sample, sequenced in a study of radiation and T cells in renal cell carcinoma. Assay: immunoSEQ multiplex PCR; the TCRdb copy retains only in-frame clones and omits some. The sample shows tens of thousands of clones, about 80% of them seen only once. The sequences come from blood, collected from a patient whose treatment included radiotherapy and nephrectomy. The receptors stem from a woman in her 70s with renal cell carcinoma. The CDR3 runs from the conserved cysteine through the conserved F or W. The D gene is left open where the match is weak. Clone size, where shown, is once, few, many, or a class for clones that have expanded.

TRBV7-8	14	NA	NA	CASSGEGNTGELFF
TRBV19	14	TRBD1	NA	CASRHRDSTGELFF
TRBV6-5	15	NA	NA	CASSYSFGGNTEAFF
TRBV9	15	NA	once	CASSVDPGTHNEQFF
TRBV2	13	NA	NA	CASSKEGSQPQHF
TRBV7-2	13	NA	once	CASSAGPAETQYF
TRBV25-1	14	NA	NA	CASSPPGQFYGYTF
TRBV7-9	10	NA	NA	CASGYGTQYF
TRBV14	16	TRBD1	once	CASSQGDRGLGETQYF
TRBV29-1	15	TRBD1	NA	CSVELRDRSSYEQYF
TRBV6-1	14	NA	NA	CASSGDYRGSPLHF